This T cell receptor (beta chain) was identified during a study of blood T cell repertoires in COVID-19. Study summary: Researchers got acute and convalescent COVID-19 samples from the United States, Italy and Spain. From T cells, B-cell-depleted T cells, or PBMCs came the material, which was cDNA or gDNA.

In its sample, this clone was seen a few times. Original handling: Reference gene primer amplification in the assay estimated nucleated cell counts. The repertoire was sequenced with immunoSEQ multiplex PCR; TCRdb's copy has only in-frame clones and lacks some. V and J calls and clone size are those listed in that table; D and trimming were worked out from the DNA. The sample records approximately 450,000 clones, about 89% being singletons. The CDR3 sequence is 17 residues long. Germline CDR1 reads SEHNR; CDR2 reads FQNEAQ (reference sequence). With 5 bases clipped from V and 1 base from J, the junction kept 12 bases outside the gene matches.

This TCR was sampled from a woman aged 25 to 39 with acute or convalescent COVID-19. The genes are TRBV7-9 and TRBJ1-2; TRBD1 matches 8 bases. The specimen was peripheral blood. Written as DNA, the CDR3 is TGTGCCAGCAGCCTAAATTCGCCAGGGGGCGTTAACTATGGCTACACCTTC. Its protein is CASSLNSPGGVNYGYTF. The whole variable domain, remainder taken from reference TRBV7-9 and TRBJ1-2, is DTGVSQNPRHKITKRGQNVTFRCDPISEHNRLYWYRQTLGQGPEFLTYFQNEAQLEKSRLLSDRFSAERPKGSFSTLEIQRTEQGDSAMYLCASSLNSPGGVNYGYTFGSGTRLTVV.